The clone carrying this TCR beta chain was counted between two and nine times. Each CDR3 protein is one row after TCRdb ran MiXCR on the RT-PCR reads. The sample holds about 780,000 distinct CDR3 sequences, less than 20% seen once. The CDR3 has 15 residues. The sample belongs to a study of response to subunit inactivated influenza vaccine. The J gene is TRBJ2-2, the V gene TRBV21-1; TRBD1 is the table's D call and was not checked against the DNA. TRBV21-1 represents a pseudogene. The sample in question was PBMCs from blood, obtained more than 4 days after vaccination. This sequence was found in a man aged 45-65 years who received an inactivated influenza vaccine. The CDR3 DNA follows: TGTGCCAGCAGAGAACCGGGAAAAGAAGGCGGGGAGCTGTTTTTT. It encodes CASREPGKEGGELFF.